A single sample gave rise to the 25 T cell receptor beta chains below, sequenced in a study of blood T cell repertoires in COVID-19. The protocol was immunoSEQ multiplex PCR, while the TCRdb copy is restricted to in-frame clones and leaves out a portion. Among over 300,000 clones listed, 75% to 85% were seen once. Sequences were obtained from peripheral blood. These receptors were obtained from a human donor in a cohort sampled during active COVID-19.

V gene TRBV7-2 combines with J gene TRBJ2-7; TRBD1 aligns across 8 bases. The CDR3 extends over 16 amino acids. The V and J ends lost 1 base and 1 base, in that order; junction bases with no gene match: 6. Germline V gene lookup returns CDR1 SGHTA and CDR2 FQGNSA. The CDR3 reads CASSLGRQGNSYEQYF. CDR3 nucleotide sequence: TGTGCCAGCAGCTTAGGTCGACAGGGGAATTCCTACGAGCAGTACTTC.

This clone has only a few counts. At one boundary the junction diverges from the germline segment, which might be a read error. This CDR3 reads CASSYSISGPGLLNPEAFF. Here the CDR3 DNA reads TGTGCCAGCAGTTACTCGATCTCCGGTCCAGGTTTGTTGAACCCTGAAGCTTTCTTT. The genes are TRBV6-2 or TRBV6-3 and TRBJ1-1; D is unclear. Germline V gene sequence: CDR1 MNHEY, CDR2 SVGEGT. This CDR3 is 19 amino acids long.

The chain recombines TRBV21-1 with TRBJ2-5; the D call of TRBD1 is as the table states it, not checked on the DNA. TRBV21-1 is assigned pseudogene status. The CDR3 spans 16 residues. The CDR3 sequence is CASSKDRIRLQETQYF. The CDR3 DNA is TGTGCCAGCAGCAAGGACAGGATCAGACTCCAAGAGACCCAGTACTTC.

The sample holds a few counts of this clone. The rearrangement uses TRBV10-3 and TRBJ2-7; D perhaps matches TRBD2 (5 bases). The CDR3 spans 13 residues. Germline-derived CDR1 and CDR2 are ENHRY and SYGVKD. The V gene lost 6 bases and the J gene lost 1 base, with 10 bases spanning the gap. CDR3 sequence: CAIRGEGSYEQYF. In DNA, the CDR3 is TGTGCCATCAGGGGTGAGGGATCCTACGAGCAGTACTTC.

The chain is built from TRBV6-5 and TRBJ1-2, with a tentative D call TRBD1 (5 bases). Per the germline V gene, CDR1 is MNHEY and CDR2 is SVGAGI. The length of the CDR3 is 13 residues. Trimming pared 6 bases from V and 3 bases from J, leaving 11 bases between. CDR3 loop: CASSLDSYYGYTF. The CDR3 nucleotides are TGTGCCAGCAGCCTCGACAGCTACTATGGCTACACCTTC.

This clone was observed once. The genes are TRBV10-2 and TRBJ2-5, with TRBD2 matching 7 bases. In germline, CDR1 is WSHSY, CDR2 SAAADI. The length of the CDR3 is 13 residues. V was clipped by 4 bases and J by 1 base; unmatched bases: 0. CDR3 protein: CASSGTSQETQYF. In DNA form, the CDR3 reads TGCGCCAGCAGTGGGACTAGCCAAGAGACCCAGTACTTC.

This chain uses TRBV6-5 with TRBJ2-3, with TRBD2 matching over 12 bases. Trimming at V came to 7 bases and at J to 6 bases, leaving 8 bases not matched to a gene. Per the germline V gene, CDR1 is MNHEY and CDR2 is SVGAGI. The CDR3 contains 15 residues. CDR3: CASTASGGAWDTQYF. For the CDR3, the DNA is TGTGCCAGCACCGCTAGCGGGGGGGCATGGGATACGCAGTATTTT.

A few counts support this clone. J is TRBJ1-6 and V is TRBV30; D is ambiguous. This CDR3 comprises 15 residues. Germline V CDR1 and CDR2: GTSNPN, SVGIG (reference sequence). Trimming left V 3 bases short and J 7 bases short, with 16 bases between. CDR3 DNA sequence: TGTGCCTGGAGCGAGTGGCTATTGAGGAATTCACCCCTCCACTTT. Translating it yields CAWSEWLLRNSPLHF.

The gene calls are TRBV7-6 and TRBJ2-7, with TRBD1 matching 7 bases. From germline, CDR1 is SGHVS and CDR2 FNYEAQ. CDR3 length: 17 amino acids. V was clipped by 0 bases and J by 2 bases; unmatched bases: 10. CDR3 nucleotides: TGTGCCAGCAGCTTAGCCACCGGGACAGCTTTTACCTACGAGCAGTACTTC. It specifies CASSLATGTAFTYEQYF.

The CDR3 coding sequence is TGTGCCAGCAGTGAACAGGGAGGCTACGAGCAGTACTTC. It is translated as CASSEQGGYEQYF. V and J are TRBV6-1 and TRBJ2-7; TRBD2 is a possible D gene (6 bases). The CDR3 sequence is 13 residues long. From germline, CDR1 is MNHNS and CDR2 SASEGT. The V end was cut by 2 bases, the J end by 3 bases, with 8 bases between.

This clone was detected a few times. The genes are TRBV6-5 and TRBJ2-7; maybe TRBD2 (6 bases). V lost 6 bases to trimming and J lost 4 bases, with 13 bases between them. The CDR3 covers 13 residues. Germline CDR1 MNHEY, CDR2 SVGAGI. CDR3 region: CASRISGDYEQYF. CDR3 DNA: TGTGCCAGCAGGATTAGCGGAGATTACGAGCAGTACTTC.

The gene calls are TRBV5-1 and TRBJ2-2; tentatively, D is TRBD1 (5 bases). V was cut by 2 bases and J by 0 bases, with 5 bases left in between. This CDR3 region has 14 residues. CDR1 SGHRS and CDR2 YFSETQ come from the germline V gene. CDR3 amino acids: CASSLGANTGELFF. The CDR3 DNA reads TGCGCCAGCAGCTTAGGGGCGAACACCGGGGAGCTGTTTTTT.

The chain carries TRBV29-1 and TRBJ2-2; D is ambiguous. Trimming left V 5 bases short and J 5 bases short, with 12 bases between. Germline-derived CDR1 and CDR2 are SQVTM and ANQGSEA. This CDR3 spans 13 amino acids. The CDR3 bases are TGCAGCGTTACCGGCCTACAGACCGGGGAGCTGTTTTTT. Translation: CSVTGLQTGELFF.

The chain combines TRBV19 with TRBJ2-2, with TRBD2 matching 8 bases. Germline loops: CDR1 LNHDA, CDR2 SQIVND (reference sequence). J gave up 0 bases and V 7 bases, and 10 bases lay outside the gene matches. The CDR3 is 17 amino acids. Here the CDR3 reads CASNTPGLGTNTGELFF. As DNA, the CDR3 is TGTGCCAGTAACACCCCGGGACTAGGGACGAACACCGGGGAGCTGTTTTTT.

The rearrangement uses TRBV3-1 (or the pseudogene TRBV3-2) and TRBJ2-3; 14 bases are shared with TRBD2. The length of the CDR3 is 19 residues. Germline V gene sequence: CDR1 LGHDT, CDR2 YNNKEL (reference sequence). V shed 8 bases and J 0 bases; nucleotides not matched to a gene: 13. The CDR3 sequence is CASSPPGLAGDPSTDTQYF. CDR3 coding DNA: TGTGCCAGCTCCCCACCGGGACTAGCGGGGGACCCTAGCACAGATACGCAGTATTTT.

This clone was detected only once. Written as DNA, the CDR3 is TGTGCCAGTAGTACTAGCGGGGGGCCCAGGACAGATACGCAGTATTTT. Translation gives CASSTSGGPRTDTQYF. J is TRBJ2-3 and V is TRBV19; TRBD2 agrees at 11 bases. With V trimmed by 4 bases and J by 3 bases, 6 bases remained unmatched. This CDR3 comprises 16 residues. Per germline, CDR1 LNHDA and CDR2 SQIVND (reference sequence).

This chain joins TRBV9 and TRBJ2-1; 7 nucleotides match TRBD1. This CDR3 is built from 13 residues. Unmatched junction bases numbered 1, after V lost 3 bases and J lost 4 bases. Germline CDR1 reads SGDLS; CDR2 reads YYNGEE. The CDR3 region is CASSETGYNEQFF. CDR3 nucleotide sequence: TGTGCCAGCAGCGAGACAGGGTACAATGAGCAGTTCTTC.

The V and J genes are TRBV10-3 and TRBJ1-2, with D maybe TRBD1 (5 bases). This CDR3 is 11 amino acids long. Germline CDR1 is ENHRY and CDR2 is SYGVKD. The V end was cut by 7 bases, the J end by 6 bases, with 9 bases between. The CDR3 spells CAINPGDGYTF. DNA of the CDR3: TGTGCCATCAACCCGGGGGATGGCTACACCTTC.

J is TRBJ2-3 and V is TRBV7-9, with TRBD1 identical over 9 bases. V was pared by 0 bases and J by 2 bases, with 6 bases of the junction left unmatched. The length of the CDR3 is 17 residues. From germline, CDR1 is SEHNR and CDR2 FQNEAQ (reference sequence). The CDR3 region has the DNA TGTGCCAGCAGCTTAGCGTCGACAGGGGGACCCACAGATACGCAGTATTTT. Its translation: CASSLASTGGPTDTQYF. The full variable domain, with the rest looked up from reference TRBV7-9 and TRBJ2-3, is DTGVSQNPRHKITKRGQNVTFRCDPISEHNRLYWYRQTLGQGPEFLTYFQNEAQLEKSRLLSDRFSAERPKGSFSTLEIQRTEQGDSAMYLCASSLASTGGPTDTQYFGPGTRLTVL.

J is TRBJ2-7 and V is TRBV5-1; 8 bases are shared with TRBD1. The CDR3 runs 14 residues. Germline V gene lookup returns CDR1 SGHRS and CDR2 YFSETQ. V shed 4 bases, J shed 3 bases, and the junction held 6 bases outside the gene matches. This CDR3 reads CASSAATGDYEQYF. CDR3 bases: TGCGCCAGCAGCGCGGCGACAGGGGACTACGAGCAGTACTTC. Full variable domain (rest looked up from reference TRBV5-1 and TRBJ2-7): KAGVTQTPRYLIKTRGQQVTLSCSPISGHRSVSWYQQTPGQGLQFLFEYFSETQRNKGNFPGRFSGRQFSNSRSEMNVSTLELGDSALYLCASSAATGDYEQYFGPGTRLTVT.

The chain links TRBV7-9 to TRBJ1-4; D remains unclear. Per the germline V gene, CDR1 is SEHNR and CDR2 is FQNEAQ (reference sequence). This CDR3 spans 12 amino acids. Trimming pared 10 bases from V and 3 bases from J, leaving 9 bases between. The DNA for the CDR3 is TGTGCCATCCTGGACTCTAATGAAAAACTGTTTTTT. Protein: CAILDSNEKLFF. Drawing the rest from reference TRBV7-9 and TRBJ1-4, the complete variable domain is DTGVSQNPRHKITKRGQNVTFRCDPISEHNRLYWYRQTLGQGPEFLTYFQNEAQLEKSRLLSDRFSAERPKGSFSTLEIQRTEQGDSAMYLCAILDSNEKLFFGSGTQLSVL.

The chain has TRBV6-5 and TRBJ2-7; maybe TRBD1 (5 bases). With 8 bases removed from V and 5 bases from J, the gap between germline ends came to 16 bases. Germline values: CDR1 MNHEY, CDR2 SVGAGI. The CDR3 covers 13 residues. The CDR3 loop reads CASLQVKIHEQYF. CDR3 bases: TGTGCCAGCCTACAGGTAAAAATTCACGAGCAGTACTTC.

V is TRBV15 and J is TRBJ1-5, with D maybe TRBD1 (5 bases). V was trimmed by 5 bases and J by 6 bases, leaving 8 bases between them. The CDR3 is made up of 12 amino acids. Per germline, CDR1 LNHNV and CDR2 YYDKDF (reference sequence). The CDR3 bases are TGTGCCACCAGCCAGGGTTTTCAGCCCCAGCATTTT. Residues: CATSQGFQPQHF.

V and J are TRBV9 and TRBJ1-4; 8 positions match TRBD1. The CDR3 runs 17 residues. The germline CDR1 and CDR2 sequences are SGDLS and YYNGEE. J gave up 7 bases and V 4 bases, and 15 bases lay outside the gene matches. As DNA, the CDR3 is TGTGCCAGCAGCCCGAACCTCCTGACAGGGGCGGTTGAAAAACTGTTTTTT. Its protein product is CASSPNLLTGAVEKLFF.

This chain joins TRBV19 and TRBJ2-6; 7 positions agree with TRBD2. V was pared by 2 bases and J by 0 bases, with 1 base of the junction left unmatched. The CDR3 is 16 residues long. The germline gives CDR1 LNHDA, CDR2 SQIVND (reference sequence). The CDR3 sequence: CASSIREGSGANVLTF. CDR3 in DNA: TGTGCCAGTAGTATAAGGGAGGGCTCTGGGGCCAACGTCCTGACTTTC.